Sequencing of this T cell receptor (beta chain) was carried out in a study of graft-versus-host responses after intestinal transplantation. The wider study: All recipients got anti-thymocyte globulin induction, then tacrolimus and steroids for approximately three years. Overall study results and limits: Patients who carried graft-donor T cell macrochimerism also had high graft-versus-host to host-versus-graft clonal ratios in their allografts. There were GvH clones found in recipient marrow, and some of them appeared first in ileum or blood.

After removal of 1 base from V and 8 bases from J, the junction contained 8 bases not matched to a gene. Germline CDR1 and CDR2: SNHLY and FYNNEI. CDR3 length: 17 residues. Concerning this clone: Its antigen is undetermined.

Method: immunoSEQ multiplex PCR; TCRdb's copy keeps in-frame clones and lacks some. This sample has about 100,000 clones, with more than 85% found just once. Specimen: unstimulated CD4+ T cells sorted from spleen or lymph node cells, collected before transplant. The rearrangement links TRBV2 to TRBJ2-2; 12 bases match TRBD1. The TCR was taken from a human donor who was the organ donor for an intestinal transplant. The CDR3 sequence: CASSEGPGQGARGELFF. CDR3 DNA sequence: TGTGCCAGCAGTGAAGGTCCGGGACAGGGGGCAAGGGGGGAGCTGTTTTTT.